Shown below are 27 T cell receptor beta chains from a single sample sequenced in a study of blood T cells in healthy people across ages. With a J-beta primer mix and a sample-barcoded 5' primer, a second PCR ran roughly 6 to 11 cycles. TCRdb used MiXCR to reprocess the 5' RACE reads, holding one entry per CDR3 protein. The sample has some 700,000 distinct CDR3 sequences, approximately 43% seen once; the top ten hold around a fifth. Material for sequencing was blood. All receptors come from a woman aged 60-70 years in good health.

J is TRBJ2-2 and V is TRBV28, with 7 bases fitting TRBD2. The CDR3 totals 18 residues. Germline trimming cut 6 bases from V and 5 bases from J; bases unmatched to any gene: 18. Per germline, CDR1 MDHEN and CDR2 SYDVKM. CDR3 sequence reads: CASSPVIRMLGGTGELFF. CDR3 bases: TGTGCCAGCAGCCCAGTCATCCGGATGCTGGGGGGGACCGGGGAGCTGTTTTTT.

This clonotype was seen ten or more times. J is TRBJ2-5 and V is TRBV29-1, with a weak D call TRBD1 (7 bases). Germline V gene sequence: CDR1 SQVTM, CDR2 ANQGSEA. Between the trimmed V and J ends, which lost 8 bases and 2 bases, there was a span of 21 bases. The CDR3 has 15 residues. The CDR3 coding sequence is TGCAGCCCTGGCGGGGACAGAGGACCTCAAGAGACCCAGTACTTC. Its translation is CSPGGDRGPQETQYF.

The chain is built from TRBV6-5 and TRBJ1-2; 8 bases line up with TRBD1. The V gene's germline CDR1 is MNHEY and CDR2 SVGAGI. V lost 6 bases to trimming and J lost 6 bases; unmatched junction nucleotides: 9. CDR3 length: 14 amino acids. The CDR3, as DNA: TGTGCCAGCAGCTTCGGACAGGGTTTGGATGGCTACACCTTC. Protein sequence: CASSFGQGLDGYTF.

The genes are TRBV20-1 and TRBJ2-7; a weak D match, TRBD1 (6 bases). CDR1 DFQATT and CDR2 SNEGSKA come from the germline V gene (reference sequence). V dropped 6 bases and J dropped 1 base, with 13 bases sitting between them. The CDR3 is 13 residues long. CDR3 sequence: CSAYGQPSYEQYF. In DNA form, the CDR3 reads TGCAGTGCGTACGGACAGCCTTCCTACGAGCAGTACTTC.

This clonotype was seen a few times. The chain employs TRBV18 and TRBJ2-7; no clear D. Between the trimmed V and J ends, which lost 4 bases and 0 bases, there was a span of 13 bases. CDR1 and CDR2 (germline): KGHSH, LQKENI. This CDR3 has 15 residues. CDR3 loop: CASSRSPQSSYEQYF. As DNA, the CDR3 is TGTGCCAGCTCACGGAGTCCTCAGAGCTCCTACGAGCAGTACTTC.

This clonotype occurred a few times. V is TRBV7-2 and J is TRBJ2-3; D uncertain. Germline loops: CDR1 SGHTA, CDR2 FQGNSA. This CDR3 has 14 amino acids. Deletions cut 5 bases from V and 6 bases from J, with 15 bases between. CDR3 region: CASSTRTPVDTQYF. In DNA form, the CDR3 reads TGTGCCAGCAGCACCCGGACCCCTGTGGATACGCAGTATTTT.

As concerns this clonotype: A much more abundant neighbour one base away suggests this may be a read error. The J gene is TRBJ1-2, the V gene TRBV7-2; 8 nucleotides align to TRBD1. The germline V gene has CDR1 SGHTA and CDR2 FQGNSA. This CDR3 region has 13 residues. V was pared by 9 bases and J by 6 bases, with 9 bases of the junction left unmatched. CDR3 amino acids: CARRTGWRDGYTF. CDR3 nucleotides: TGTGCCAGAAGGACAGGGTGGAGAGATGGCTACACCTTC.

The gene calls are TRBV24-1 and TRBJ2-2; D possibly uses TRBD1 or TRBD2 (5 bases each). CDR1 is KGHDR, CDR2 SFDVKD, per germline. V was clipped by 1 base and J by 6 bases, with 8 bases between them. The CDR3 totals 14 residues. CDR3 region: CATSDLGDAGELFF. In nucleotides, the CDR3 is TGTGCCACCAGTGATTTAGGGGACGCCGGGGAGCTGTTTTTT.

This chain uses TRBV20-1 with TRBJ2-5; D remains ambiguous. Trimming pared 2 bases from V and 0 bases from J, leaving 4 bases between. The germline gives CDR1 DFQATT, CDR2 SNEGSKA (reference sequence). The CDR3 extends over 12 amino acids. The CDR3 region has the DNA TGCAGTGCTAGATACTACCAAGAGACCCAGTACTTC. Protein: CSARYYQETQYF.

The chain carries TRBV28 and TRBJ2-4; maybe TRBD1 (6 bases). Trimming removed 7 bases from V and 13 bases from J, with 17 bases in between. Germline-derived CDR1 and CDR2 are MDHEN and SYDVKM. CDR3 length: 12 residues. CDR3 loop: CASTLPGDGQYF. CDR3 sequence (DNA): TGTGCCAGCACCCTACCAGGGGACGGGCAGTACTTC. Combining the CDR3 with reference TRBV28 and TRBJ2-4 gives the whole variable domain DVKVTQSSRYLVKRTGEKVFLECVQDMDHENMFWYRQDPGLGLRLIYFSYDVKMKEKGDIPEGYSVSREKKERFSLILESASTNQTSMYLCASTLPGDGQYFGAGTRLSVL.

Only one count was recorded for this clonotype. For the CDR3, the DNA is TGTGCCAGCAGTTCTCTAGGGGGAAGGGGGAACGCAGATACGCAGTATTTT. Its protein product is CASSSLGGRGNADTQYF. The chain has TRBV12-3 or TRBV12-4 and TRBJ2-3, with D possibly being TRBD1 (6 bases). CDR3 length: 17 residues. V lost 4 bases, J lost 4 bases, and 21 bases lay in between.

This clonotype was seen only once. The V gene is TRBV7-8, the J gene TRBJ1-4, with a tentative D call TRBD1 (6 bases). Germline V gene data show CDR1 as SGHVS and CDR2 as FQNEAQ. The CDR3 runs to 15 residues. V lost 4 bases to trimming and J lost 8 bases, with 17 bases between them. This chain's CDR3 is CASSSGIQGNEKLFF. DNA for the CDR3: TGTGCCAGCAGCTCAGGGATACAGGGAAACGAAAAACTGTTTTTT.

This sequence joins TRBV24-1 and TRBJ1-5; TRBD1 agrees at 7 bases. The CDR3 spans 14 residues. V shed 4 bases and J 3 bases; nucleotides not matched to a gene: 2. Germline V gene lookup returns CDR1 KGHDR and CDR2 SFDVKD. CDR3 sequence reads: CATSEGQDNQPQHF. The CDR3 DNA is TGTGCCACCAGTGAAGGACAGGACAATCAGCCCCAGCATTTT.

This clonotype was recorded a few times. V and J are TRBV19 and TRBJ2-7, with 7 bases identical to TRBD1. This CDR3 spans 15 amino acids. Trimming at V came to 5 bases and at J to 1 base, leaving 8 bases not matched to a gene. The germline gives CDR1 LNHDA, CDR2 SQIVND (reference sequence). DNA of the CDR3: TGTGCCAGTAGTCCTCGACAGGGTTATTCCTACGAGCAGTACTTC. It encodes CASSPRQGYSYEQYF.

The chain is built from TRBV12-3 or TRBV12-4 and TRBJ2-5; TRBD2 matches 10 bases. The CDR3 consists of 13 residues. The J segment lost 5 bases and the V segment lost 8 bases, leaving 5 bases of the junction unmatched. CDR3: CASGSGGAETQYF. CDR3 nucleotide sequence: TGTGCCAGCGGAAGCGGGGGGGCGGAGACCCAGTACTTC.

This clonotype has a handful of counts. J is TRBJ2-4 and V is TRBV27, with 9 bases matching TRBD1. The CDR3 is 15 residues long. Per the germline V gene, CDR1 is MNHEY and CDR2 is SMNVEV (reference sequence). After removal of 3 bases from V and 5 bases from J, the junction contained 5 bases not matched to a gene. The CDR3 DNA is TGTGCCAGCAGTTTGCCAGGGGACAGGGAAAACATTCAGTACTTC. Protein sequence: CASSLPGDRENIQYF.

CDR3 protein: CASYPGTGNQPQHF. The CDR3, as DNA: TGTGCCAGCTATCCCGGGACAGGGAATCAGCCCCAGCATTTT. The J gene is TRBJ1-5, the V gene TRBV28, with TRBD1 matching 9 bases. This CDR3 region has 14 residues. Germline V gene lookup returns CDR1 MDHEN and CDR2 SYDVKM. Losses at the gene ends were 8 bases for V and 4 bases for J; bases not matched to a gene: 6. Together with reference TRBV28 and TRBJ1-5, the CDR3 gives the full variable domain: DVKVTQSSRYLVKRTGEKVFLECVQDMDHENMFWYRQDPGLGLRLIYFSYDVKMKEKGDIPEGYSVSREKKERFSLILESASTNQTSMYLCASYPGTGNQPQHFGDGTRLSIL.

The chain has TRBV6-5 and TRBJ2-1; D unclear. Germline V gene sequence: CDR1 MNHEY, CDR2 SVGAGI. The CDR3 is made up of 14 amino acids. Deletions cut 8 bases from V and 1 base from J, with 12 bases between. CDR3 in amino acids: CASFSWSSYNEQFF. The CDR3 DNA is TGTGCCAGCTTTAGTTGGTCGTCCTACAATGAGCAGTTCTTC.

This clonotype was observed a single time. This chain uses TRBV6-1 with TRBJ1-5; D possibly corresponds to TRBD1 (5 bases). Germline V gene data show CDR1 as MNHNS and CDR2 as SASEGT. Between the trimmed V and J ends, which lost 1 base and 6 bases, there was a span of 10 bases. The CDR3 is 14 residues long. For the CDR3, the DNA is TGTGCCAGCAGTGAAGTGGAGGGGATTCAGCCCCAGCATTTT. Translated: CASSEVEGIQPQHF.

In this sample, this clonotype turned up a few times. The gene calls are TRBV29-1 and TRBJ1-2; 11 bases align to TRBD1. Germline lookup yields CDR1 SQVTM and CDR2 ANQGSEA. The CDR3 has 14 residues. The trim removed 7 bases at V and 7 bases at J, leaving 11 bases unmatched. The DNA for the CDR3 is TGCAGCGCCCCTTCCGGGACAGGGGGACTTGGCTACACCTTC. This codes for CSAPSGTGGLGYTF.

In the case of this clonotype: This may come from a read error, since a much larger clone is one base off. The V call is TRBV10-3, the J call TRBJ2-4; possibly TRBD2 for D (5 bases). V was pared by 0 bases and J by 3 bases, with 9 bases between. The CDR3 is 15 residues long. The germline V gene encodes CDR1 ENHRY and CDR2 SYGVKD. The CDR3 sequence: CAISESGRGKNIQYF. DNA for the CDR3: TGTGCCATCAGTGAGTCAGGGAGAGGCAAAAACATTCAGTACTTC.

The chain couples TRBV28 to TRBJ2-5; TRBD2 is a possible D gene (5 bases). V was cut by 3 bases and J by 5 bases, with 19 bases left in between. Germline V gene lookup returns CDR1 MDHEN and CDR2 SYDVKM. The CDR3 has 16 amino acids. This chain's CDR3 is CASSFFSESGWETQYF. CDR3 bases: TGTGCCAGCAGTTTTTTCAGCGAGTCGGGATGGGAGACCCAGTACTTC.

This clonotype was observed a handful of times. The V gene is TRBV28, the J gene TRBJ1-2; D uncertain. Germline V gene data show CDR1 as MDHEN and CDR2 as SYDVKM. CDR3 length equals 12 residues. The ends were cut back, 7 bases at V and 4 bases at J, with 10 bases in the middle. The CDR3 loop reads CASKSTIYGYTF. The CDR3 DNA reads TGTGCCAGCAAGTCCACCATCTATGGCTACACCTTC.

This chain joins TRBV20-1 and TRBJ2-1; D ambiguous. The V and J ends lost 0 bases and 13 bases respectively, with 25 bases between them. The CDR3 runs to 16 residues. Germline values: CDR1 DFQATT, CDR2 SNEGSKA (reference sequence). The CDR3 spells CSARDSRSPPGVDQFF. The CDR3 coding sequence is TGCAGTGCTAGAGATTCGAGAAGCCCCCCTGGGGTGGATCAGTTCTTC.

Only one count was recorded for this clonotype. Being one base from a much bigger clone, this may be a read error. The chain combines TRBV29-1 with TRBJ2-4; D possibly corresponds to TRBD2 (5 bases). The CDR3 loop spans 13 amino acids. The germline gives CDR1 SQVTM, CDR2 ANQGSEA. DNA of the CDR3: TGCAGCATTGAAGGTCTAGAGGGTGGCATTCAGTACTTC. Its translation is CSIEGLEGGIQYF. Full variable domain (outside the CDR3, taken from reference TRBV29-1 and TRBJ2-4): SAVISQKPSRDICQRGTSLTIQCQVDSQVTMMFWYRQQPGQSLTLIATANQGSEATYESGFVIDKFPISRPNLTFSTLTVSNMSPEDSSIYLCSIEGLEGGIQYFGAGTRLSVL.

This clonotype was counted between two and nine times. The rearrangement uses TRBV28 and TRBJ1-4; D is undetermined. The V end was cut by 6 bases, the J end by 3 bases, with 8 bases between. Germline assignment: CDR1 MDHEN and CDR2 SYDVKM. The CDR3 is 13 residues long. The CDR3 region is CASRGGANEKLFF. CDR3 sequence (DNA): TGTGCCAGCAGGGGCGGGGCTAATGAAAAACTGTTTTTT.

The rearrangement joins TRBV7-2 to TRBJ2-3, with 10 positions matching TRBD2. The V and J ends lost 2 bases and 1 base, in that order; junction bases with no gene match: 9. Germline V gene sequence: CDR1 SGHTA, CDR2 FQGNSA. The CDR3 sequence is 18 residues long. As DNA, the CDR3 is TGTGCCAGCAGCTTAACGGCGAAAGCGGGAGGGGGCACAGATACGCAGTATTTT. Translated: CASSLTAKAGGGTDTQYF.